These T cell receptor beta chains were read from a single sample in a study of T-cell memory formation after mild COVID-19. MiXCR was run by TCRdb on the 5' RACE reads, yielding one entry per CDR3 protein. The sample shows nearly 110,000 distinct CDR3 sequences, approximately 15% of them seen only once. Source material: PBMCs or a T cell subset sorted from them (not recorded which). The receptors were sampled from a man younger than 30 who had mild COVID-19 (a few samples of this study predate the infection). Cell type and time point are not known. CDR3s include the opening cysteine and the closing phenylalanine or tryptophan. A D gene is named only where the DNA matches it firmly. Size values are once, few and many counts, or a class for expanded clones, and some rows have none.

v_call: TRBV5-1
d_call: -
clone_size: few
j_call: TRBJ2-3
cdr3_length: 11
cdr3_aa: CASRSWNTQYF
cdr3_nt: TGCGCCAGCCGATCATGGAATACGCAGTATTTT

v_call: TRBV27
d_call: TRBD2
clone_size: few
j_call: TRBJ2-1
cdr3_length: 16
cdr3_aa: CASSLGLAGALDEQFF
cdr3_nt: TGTGCCAGCAGTTTAGGACTAGCGGGGGCCCTTGATGAGCAGTTCTTC

v_call: TRBV9
d_call: -
clone_size: few
j_call: TRBJ2-7
cdr3_length: 15
cdr3_aa: CASSVGVTGSYEQYF
cdr3_nt: TGTGCCAGCAGCGTAGGTGTTACAGGTTCCTACGAGCAGTACTTC

v_call: TRBV27
d_call: TRBD1
clone_size: -
j_call: TRBJ2-1
cdr3_length: 14
cdr3_aa: CASRTGGSYNEQFF
cdr3_nt: TGTGCCAGCAGGACAGGGGGCTCCTACAATGAGCAGTTCTTC

v_call: TRBV4-3
d_call: TRBD2
clone_size: -
j_call: TRBJ2-3
cdr3_length: 17
cdr3_aa: CASSQISGTSGADTQYF
cdr3_nt: TGCGCCAGCAGCCAAATATCCGGGACTAGCGGCGCAGATACGCAGTATTTT

v_call: TRBV19
d_call: -
clone_size: -
j_call: TRBJ2-6
cdr3_length: 16
cdr3_aa: CASSNTANSGANVLTF
cdr3_nt: TGTGCCAGTAGTAACACAGCGAACTCTGGGGCCAACGTCCTGACTTTC

v_call: TRBV12-3/TRBV12-4
d_call: TRBD1
clone_size: few
j_call: TRBJ2-2
cdr3_length: 15
cdr3_aa: CASSLPDRVPGELFF
cdr3_nt: TGTGCCAGCAGCCTCCCTGACAGGGTCCCCGGGGAGCTGTTTTTT

v_call: TRBV29-1
d_call: -
clone_size: -
j_call: TRBJ2-7
cdr3_length: 11
cdr3_aa: CSVGGPDEQYF
cdr3_nt: TGCAGCGTTGGGGGGCCAGACGAGCAGTACTTC

v_call: TRBV12-3/TRBV12-4
d_call: -
clone_size: -
j_call: TRBJ2-7
cdr3_length: 11
cdr3_aa: CASRKTHEQYF
cdr3_nt: TGTGCCAGCAGAAAGACGCACGAGCAGTACTTC

v_call: TRBV29-1
d_call: TRBD2
clone_size: -
j_call: TRBJ2-1
cdr3_length: 15
cdr3_aa: CSAPRTRGGALEQFF
cdr3_nt: TGCAGCGCCCCCCGAACTCGCGGGGGGGCCCTTGAGCAGTTCTTC

v_call: TRBV20-1
d_call: -
clone_size: few
j_call: TRBJ1-2
cdr3_length: 14
cdr3_aa: CSARDLQGTYGYTF
cdr3_nt: TGCAGTGCTAGAGATCTTCAGGGGACCTATGGCTACACCTTC

v_call: TRBV2
d_call: TRBD2
clone_size: -
j_call: TRBJ2-5
cdr3_length: 17
cdr3_aa: CASSDTSGSRNQETQYF
cdr3_nt: TGTGCCAGCAGTGATACTAGCGGATCCAGAAACCAAGAGACCCAGTACTTC

v_call: TRBV20-1
d_call: -
clone_size: few
j_call: TRBJ2-1
cdr3_length: 13
cdr3_aa: CSAREWGRNEQFF
cdr3_nt: TGCAGTGCTAGAGAATGGGGACGCAATGAGCAGTTCTTC

v_call: TRBV4-1
d_call: -
clone_size: few
j_call: TRBJ2-5
cdr3_length: 15
cdr3_aa: CASSQDGGGLDTQYF
cdr3_nt: TGCGCCAGCAGCCAAGATGGCGGTGGGTTGGATACCCAGTACTTC

v_call: TRBV6-2/TRBV6-3
d_call: -
clone_size: few
j_call: TRBJ1-2
cdr3_length: 14
cdr3_aa: CASSYSGANYGYTF
cdr3_nt: TGTGCCAGCAGTTACTCCGGAGCTAACTATGGCTACACCTTC

v_call: TRBV4-3
d_call: -
clone_size: few
j_call: TRBJ1-4
cdr3_length: 15
cdr3_aa: CASSQVVGAGEKLFF
cdr3_nt: TGCGCCAGCAGCCAAGTTGTGGGGGCTGGTGAAAAACTGTTTTTT

v_call: TRBV6-4
d_call: TRBD2
clone_size: -
j_call: TRBJ2-3
cdr3_length: 15
cdr3_aa: CASSEAGGSTDTQYF
cdr3_nt: TGTGCCAGCAGTGAAGCGGGGGGGAGCACAGATACGCAGTATTTT

v_call: TRBV5-4
d_call: TRBD1
clone_size: few
j_call: TRBJ2-2
cdr3_length: 15
cdr3_aa: CASSPGQGNTGELFF
cdr3_nt: TGTGCCAGCAGCCCGGGACAGGGGAACACCGGGGAGCTGTTTTTT

v_call: TRBV6-1
d_call: -
clone_size: few
j_call: TRBJ2-1
cdr3_length: 16
cdr3_aa: CASRERTVSSYNEQFF
cdr3_nt: TGTGCCAGCAGGGAAAGGACAGTGAGCTCCTACAATGAGCAGTTCTTC

v_call: TRBV4-3
d_call: TRBD2
clone_size: -
j_call: TRBJ2-1
cdr3_length: 16
cdr3_aa: CASSQVAGGRNEEQFF
cdr3_nt: TGCGCCAGCAGCCAAGTAGCGGGGGGGCGGAATGAAGAGCAGTTCTTC

v_call: TRBV12-3/TRBV12-4
d_call: -
clone_size: few
j_call: TRBJ2-7
cdr3_length: 13
cdr3_aa: CASTVTGTYEQYF
cdr3_nt: TGTGCCAGCACCGTCACAGGGACCTACGAGCAGTACTTC

v_call: TRBV9
d_call: -
clone_size: few
j_call: TRBJ2-7
cdr3_length: 15
cdr3_aa: CASSVTGLSSYEQYF
cdr3_nt: TGTGCCAGCAGCGTAACGGGTCTCAGCTCCTACGAGCAGTACTTC

v_call: TRBV11-3
d_call: TRBD2
clone_size: few
j_call: TRBJ2-1
cdr3_length: 13
cdr3_aa: CASSFSGGAEQFF
cdr3_nt: TGTGCCAGCAGCTTCAGCGGGGGGGCTGAGCAGTTCTTC

v_call: TRBV6-6
d_call: -
clone_size: few
j_call: TRBJ1-5
cdr3_length: 18
cdr3_aa: CASSYLGAITYSNQPQHF
cdr3_nt: TGTGCCAGCAGTTACCTCGGGGCTATTACTTATAGCAATCAGCCCCAGCATTTT